This entry describes one TCR beta chain. Its antigen remains unknown. The data stem from a study of T-cell memory formation after mild COVID-19. The study, taken as a whole, reports: Some responding clones appeared in pre-infection memory, suggesting cross-reactive memory joined.

TCRalpha and TCRbeta libraries used 5'RACE with constant-segment primers and UMIs. TCRdb fed the 5' RACE reads into MiXCR, producing one record per CDR3 protein. Of about 610,000 distinct CDR3 sequences in the sample, around 16% are singletons; the top ten hold around 8.1%. Germline CDR1 reads MNHEY; CDR2 reads SVGEGT. Trimming removed 10 bases at V and 2 bases at J, with 12 bases between. The CDR3 is 12 residues long. The TCR comes from an adult woman who had mild COVID-19 (a few samples of this study predate the infection). Cell type and time point are not known. The chain uses TRBV6-2 or TRBV6-3 and TRBJ2-7; D perhaps matches TRBD2 (5 bases). Source material: PBMCs or a T cell subset sorted from them (not recorded which). The CDR3 sequence: CATGVRTYEQYF. For the CDR3, the DNA is TGTGCCACCGGGGTCCGGACCTACGAGCAGTACTTC.